This T cell receptor beta chain derives from a study of T-cell memory formation after mild COVID-19. Note on this clonotype: Its antigen is not identified.

It was 5'RACE with constant-segment primers that produced the TCR alpha and TCR beta cDNA libraries, which carried sample barcodes and UMIs. MiXCR, run by TCRdb on the 5' RACE reads, gives a single entry per CDR3 protein. This sample has roughly 160,000 distinct CDR3 sequences, with around 10% found just once. This CDR3 has 15 amino acids. The germline V gene encodes CDR1 MNHEY and CDR2 SVGAGI. The J segment lost 9 bases and the V segment lost 1 base, leaving 2 bases of the junction unmatched. Study results and caveats: Contracting clones from day 15 to 85 had balanced CD4/CD8; later expanders favoured CD4+. Cross-reactive memory appears to have joined, as suggested by some responding clones showing up in pre-infection memory.

Sequencing was performed on PBMCs or a T cell subset sorted from them (not recorded which). The TCR comes from a man aged 18 to 30 who had mild COVID-19 (a few samples of this study predate the infection). Cell type and time point are not known. The chain employs TRBV6-5 and TRBJ1-6, with 11 bases aligning to TRBD1. The CDR3 protein is CASSYWGTGGSPLHF. For the CDR3, the DNA is TGTGCCAGCAGTTACTGGGGGACAGGGGGTTCACCCCTCCACTTT.